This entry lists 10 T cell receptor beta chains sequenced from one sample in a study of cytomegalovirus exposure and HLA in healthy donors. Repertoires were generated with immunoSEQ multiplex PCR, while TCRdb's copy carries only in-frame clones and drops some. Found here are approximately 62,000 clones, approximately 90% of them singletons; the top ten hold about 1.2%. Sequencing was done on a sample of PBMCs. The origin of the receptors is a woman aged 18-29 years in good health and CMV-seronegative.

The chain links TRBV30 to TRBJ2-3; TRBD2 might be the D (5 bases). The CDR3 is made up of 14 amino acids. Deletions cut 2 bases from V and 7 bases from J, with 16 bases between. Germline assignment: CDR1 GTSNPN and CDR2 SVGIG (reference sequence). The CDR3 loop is CAWSNSAVRNTQYF. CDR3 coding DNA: TGTGCCTGGAGTAATAGCGCGGTAAGGAATACGCAGTATTTT.

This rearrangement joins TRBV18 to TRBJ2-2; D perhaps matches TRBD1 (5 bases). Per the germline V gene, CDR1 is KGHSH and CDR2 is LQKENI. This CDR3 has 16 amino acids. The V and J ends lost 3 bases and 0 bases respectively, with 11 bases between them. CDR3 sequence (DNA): TGTGCCAGCTCACCGGAAGGGGCGACGAACACCGGGGAGCTGTTTTTT. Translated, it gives CASSPEGATNTGELFF.

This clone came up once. The CDR3 DNA reads TGCGCCAGCAGCCAAGGGTGGGGGGACACTGAAGCTTTCTTT. This translates into CASSQGWGDTEAFF. The J gene is TRBJ1-1, the V gene TRBV4-1; D might be TRBD1 (5 bases). The germline V gene has CDR1 MGHRA and CDR2 YSYEKL. Trimming took off 1 base at V and 3 bases at J, with 9 bases between the two ends. This CDR3 region has 14 residues.

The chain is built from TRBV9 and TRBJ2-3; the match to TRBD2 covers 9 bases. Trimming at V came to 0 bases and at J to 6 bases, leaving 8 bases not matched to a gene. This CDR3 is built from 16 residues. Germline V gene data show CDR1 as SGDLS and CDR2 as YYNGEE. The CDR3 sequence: CASSVVGSGSLDTQYF. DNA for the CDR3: TGTGCCAGCAGCGTAGTTGGTAGCGGGAGTTTGGATACGCAGTATTTT.

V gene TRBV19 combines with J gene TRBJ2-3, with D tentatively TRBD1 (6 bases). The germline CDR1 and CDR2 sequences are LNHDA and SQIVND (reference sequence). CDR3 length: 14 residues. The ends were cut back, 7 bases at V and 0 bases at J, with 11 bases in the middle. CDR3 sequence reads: CASKDSTSTDTQYF. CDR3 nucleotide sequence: TGTGCCAGTAAGGACAGCACTAGCACAGATACGCAGTATTTT.

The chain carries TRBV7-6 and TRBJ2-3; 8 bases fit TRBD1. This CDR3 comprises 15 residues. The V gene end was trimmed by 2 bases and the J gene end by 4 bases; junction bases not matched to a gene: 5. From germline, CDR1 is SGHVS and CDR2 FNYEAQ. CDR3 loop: CASSLYGTGPDTQYF. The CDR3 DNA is TGTGCCAGCAGCTTATATGGGACAGGCCCAGATACGCAGTATTTT.

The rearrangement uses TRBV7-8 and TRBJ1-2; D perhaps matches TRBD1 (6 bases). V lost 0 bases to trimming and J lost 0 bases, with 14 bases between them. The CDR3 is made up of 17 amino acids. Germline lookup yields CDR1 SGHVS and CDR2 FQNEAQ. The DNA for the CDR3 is TGTGCCAGCAGCTTAGCACAGGGAGACTATGCTAACTATGGCTACACCTTC. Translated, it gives CASSLAQGDYANYGYTF. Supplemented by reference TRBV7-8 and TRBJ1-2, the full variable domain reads GAGVSQSPRYKVAKRGQDVALRCDPISGHVSLFWYQQALGQGPEFLTYFQNEAQLDKSGLPSDRFFAERPEGSVSTLKIQRTQQEDSAVYLCASSLAQGDYANYGYTFGSGTRLTVV.

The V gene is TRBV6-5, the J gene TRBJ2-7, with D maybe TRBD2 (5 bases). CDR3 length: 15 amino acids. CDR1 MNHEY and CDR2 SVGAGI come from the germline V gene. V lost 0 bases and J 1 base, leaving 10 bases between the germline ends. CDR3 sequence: CASSYSRETSYEQYF. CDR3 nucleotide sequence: TGTGCCAGCAGTTACTCCCGGGAAACTTCCTACGAGCAGTACTTC.

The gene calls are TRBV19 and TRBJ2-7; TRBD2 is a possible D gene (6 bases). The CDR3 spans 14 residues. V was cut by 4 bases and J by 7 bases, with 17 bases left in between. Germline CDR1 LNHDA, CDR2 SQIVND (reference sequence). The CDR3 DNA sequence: TGTGCCAGTAGTAAAACGGACTACTGGCGGGAGCAGTACTTC. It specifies CASSKTDYWREQYF.

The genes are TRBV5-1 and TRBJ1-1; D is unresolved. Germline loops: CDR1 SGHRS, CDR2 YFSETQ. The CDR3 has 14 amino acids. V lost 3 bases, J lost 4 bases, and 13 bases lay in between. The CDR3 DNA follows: TGCGCCAGCAGCTCTCGAGGGTCGGGCACTGAAGCTTTCTTT. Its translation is CASSSRGSGTEAFF.